The rows below give T cell receptor beta chains drawn from one sample of a study of T-cell reconstitution after alpha-beta-depleted transplantation in children. TCRdb fed the PCR reads into MiXCR, producing one record per CDR3 protein. The profile shows hundreds of thousands of distinct CDR3 sequences, around 8% of them singletons. The sequencing used PBMCs, mostly from graft donor cells, collected 180 days after TCRalphabeta/CD19-depleted stem cell transplant. Receptors were obtained from a male patient younger than 18 who had a stem cell transplant for acute lymphoblastic leukemia, so the T cells may come from the graft donor. The CDR3 runs from the conserved cysteine through the conserved F or W. The D gene is left open where the match is weak. The size of a clone is reported for some rows only, either as once, few or many, or as a class for expanded clones.

clone size,D gene,CDR3 length,V gene,J gene,CDR3 DNA,CDR3 protein
many,NA,12,TRBV20-1,TRBJ1-1,TGCAGTGCTATCCCAGGGAACACTGAAGCTTTCTTT,CSAIPGNTEAFF
many,NA,11,TRBV20-1,TRBJ2-1,TGCAGTGCCCTACAGGGTAATGAGCAGTTCTTC,CSALQGNEQFF
many,TRBD1,15,TRBV5-1,TRBJ1-1,TGCGCCAGCAGCGCCTCCACAGGGGGCGCGGATGAAGCTTTCTTT,CASSASTGGADEAFF
many,TRBD1,14,TRBV7-2,TRBJ2-7,TGTGCCAGCAGCTTGGCCCGACAGGGATACGAGCAGTACTTC,CASSLARQGYEQYF
many,TRBD1,15,TRBV7-9,TRBJ1-5,TGTGCCAGCAGCCCCGGGACAGAGACTATCAAGCCCCAGCATTTT,CASSPGTETIKPQHF
many,TRBD1,14,TRBV29-1,TRBJ2-7,TGCAGCGTTGAAGTGACAGGGGCAGGCGACGAGCAGTACTTC,CSVEVTGAGDEQYF
many,NA,14,TRBV3-1,TRBJ2-7,TGTGCCAGCAGCCAAGATCCACACCTGAATGAGCAGTACTTC,CASSQDPHLNEQYF
many,NA,12,TRBV20-1,TRBJ1-2,TGCAGTGCTGGGACGGCCACCCGTGGCTACACCTTC,CSAGTATRGYTF
many,NA,16,TRBV20-1,TRBJ1-5,TGCAGTGCTATAAGCGACAGCCCTTATAGCAATCAGCCCCAGCATTTT,CSAISDSPYSNQPQHF
many,NA,15,TRBV14,TRBJ2-1,TGTGCCAGCAGCCCCTACGAGCGTTCCTACAATGAGCAGTTCTTC,CASSPYERSYNEQFF
many,NA,15,TRBV12-3/TRBV12-4,TRBJ2-1,TGTGCCAGCAGTTTTACGGGGGTTGCCTACAATGAGCAGTTCTTC,CASSFTGVAYNEQFF
many,TRBD1,13,TRBV2,TRBJ2-3,TGTGCCAGCAGGGGGACAGACACAGATACGCAGTATTTT,CASRGTDTDTQYF
many,TRBD2,15,TRBV7-2,TRBJ2-5,TGTGCCAGCAGCAGGACCAGCGGGGGAGGGGAGACCCAGTACTTC,CASSRTSGGGETQYF
many,NA,16,TRBV7-3,TRBJ2-5,TGTGCCAGCAGCTTAGGAGTGTGGGGATTTAACGAGACCCAGTACTTC,CASSLGVWGFNETQYF
few,NA,18,TRBV11-1,TRBJ2-1,TGTGCCAGCAGCCCCCCGCTCGGGGGATGGGGCCTCCTCAATGAGCAGTTCTTC,CASSPPLGGWGLLNEQFF
many,NA,16,TRBV20-1,TRBJ1-6,TGCAGTGTGTCCCCAGGGAGGAGGCCCTATAATTCACCCCTCCACTTT,CSVSPGRRPYNSPLHF
many,NA,13,TRBV6-1,TRBJ1-5,TGTGCCAGCAAAATGGGGGTAAATCAGCCCCAGCATTTT,CASKMGVNQPQHF
many,NA,13,TRBV28,TRBJ2-2,TGTGCCAGCCTTAGGGGGAACACCGGGGAGCTGTTTTTT,CASLRGNTGELFF
many,TRBD1,16,TRBV12-3/TRBV12-4,TRBJ2-3,TGTGCCAGCAGTTTGGACAGGGCCCTCAGCACAGATACGCAGTATTTT,CASSLDRALSTDTQYF
many,TRBD1,16,TRBV5-1,TRBJ2-2,TGCGCCAGCAAAGGGACAGGGACGATGGAGACCGGGGAGCTGTTTTTT,CASKGTGTMETGELFF
many,TRBD1,13,TRBV12-3/TRBV12-4,TRBJ2-1,TGTGCCAGCAGTTCGACAGGGAGCAATGAGCAGTTCTTC,CASSSTGSNEQFF
many,NA,16,TRBV6-5,TRBJ1-2,TGTGCCAGCAGATACCCCGGGGCAGGGTCTCTACATGGCTACACCTTC,CASRYPGAGSLHGYTF
many,NA,12,TRBV18,TRBJ2-7,TGTGCCAGCTCCGTCGACAGCTACGAGCAGTACTTC,CASSVDSYEQYF
many,NA,13,TRBV6-5,TRBJ2-7,TGTGCCAGCAGTTACCTGGGAACCTACGAGCAGTACTTC,CASSYLGTYEQYF
many,TRBD1,17,TRBV10-1,TRBJ2-4,TGCGCCAGCAGTGAGTCGAGGAGGACAGGGCGAAAAAACATTCAGTACTTC,CASSESRRTGRKNIQYF
many,NA,12,TRBV25-1,TRBJ1-6,TGTGCCAGCAGTGAATATCGCGGGGCCCTCCACTTT,CASSEYRGALHF
many,NA,13,TRBV27,TRBJ2-2,TGTGCCAGCTGGAACAGGGTACCCGGGGAGCTGTTTTTT,CASWNRVPGELFF
many,TRBD1,14,TRBV19,TRBJ2-3,TGTGCCAGTAGTATCAGCAGGGGGCCAGATACGCAGTATTTT,CASSISRGPDTQYF
many,NA,12,TRBV20-1,TRBJ2-2,TGCAGTGCTAGAGGGGGCACCGGGGAGCTGTTTTTT,CSARGGTGELFF
NA,NA,20,TRBV27,TRBJ2-6,TGTGCCAGCAGTTCCATTTTCTCCCGGACAGTGGAAGGCGGGGCCAACGTCCTGACTTTC,CASSSIFSRTVEGGANVLTF
many,NA,15,TRBV5-6,TRBJ2-5,TGTGCCAGCACCTCAGTAGGATTGTACCAAGAGACCCAGTACTTC,CASTSVGLYQETQYF
few,NA,12,TRBV6-5,TRBJ1-2,TGTGCCAGCAGTCCTCAGGGACACGGCTACACCTTC,CASSPQGHGYTF
many,NA,13,TRBV7-3,TRBJ1-2,TGTGCCAGCAGCTTGTCACAGGGAATTGGCTACACCTTC,CASSLSQGIGYTF
many,NA,14,TRBV18,TRBJ2-1,TGTGCCAGCTCACCTGTGACACCGCTCAATGAGCAGTTCTTC,CASSPVTPLNEQFF